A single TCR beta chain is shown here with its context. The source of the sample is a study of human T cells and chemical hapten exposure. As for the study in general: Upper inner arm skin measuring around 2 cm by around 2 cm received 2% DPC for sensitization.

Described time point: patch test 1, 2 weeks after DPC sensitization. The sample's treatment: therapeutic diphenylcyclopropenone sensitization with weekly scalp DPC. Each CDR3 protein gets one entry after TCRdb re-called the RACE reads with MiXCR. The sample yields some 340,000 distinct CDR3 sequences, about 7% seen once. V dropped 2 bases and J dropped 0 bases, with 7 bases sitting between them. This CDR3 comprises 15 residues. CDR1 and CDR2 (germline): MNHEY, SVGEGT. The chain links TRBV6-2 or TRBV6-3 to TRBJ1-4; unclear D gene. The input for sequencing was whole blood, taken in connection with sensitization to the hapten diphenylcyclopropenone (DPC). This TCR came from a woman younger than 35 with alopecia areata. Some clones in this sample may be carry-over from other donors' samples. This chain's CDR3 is CASSYLPATNEKLFF. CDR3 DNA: TGTGCCAGCAGTTACCTGCCCGCAACTAATGAAAAACTGTTTTTT.